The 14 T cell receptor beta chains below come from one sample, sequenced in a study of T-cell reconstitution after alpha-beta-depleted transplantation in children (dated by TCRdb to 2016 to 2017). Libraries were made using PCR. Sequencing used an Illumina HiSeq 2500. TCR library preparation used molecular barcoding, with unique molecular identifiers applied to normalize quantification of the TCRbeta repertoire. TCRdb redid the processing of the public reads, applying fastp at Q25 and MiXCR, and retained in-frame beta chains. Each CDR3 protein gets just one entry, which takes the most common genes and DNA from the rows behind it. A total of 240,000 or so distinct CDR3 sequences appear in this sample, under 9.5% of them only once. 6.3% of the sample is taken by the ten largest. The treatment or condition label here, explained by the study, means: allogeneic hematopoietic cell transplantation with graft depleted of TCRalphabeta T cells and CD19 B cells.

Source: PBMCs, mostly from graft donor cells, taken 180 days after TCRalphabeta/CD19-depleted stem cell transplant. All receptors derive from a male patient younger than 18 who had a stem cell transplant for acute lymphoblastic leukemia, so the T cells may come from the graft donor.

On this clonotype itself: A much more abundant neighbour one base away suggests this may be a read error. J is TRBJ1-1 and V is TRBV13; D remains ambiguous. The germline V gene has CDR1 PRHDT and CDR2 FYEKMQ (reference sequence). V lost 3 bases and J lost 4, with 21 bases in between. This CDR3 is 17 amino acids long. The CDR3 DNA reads TGTGCCAGCAGCTTTCTGGGAATGAGTAGTCGGAGCACTGAAGCTTTCTTT. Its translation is CASSFLGMSSRSTEAFF.

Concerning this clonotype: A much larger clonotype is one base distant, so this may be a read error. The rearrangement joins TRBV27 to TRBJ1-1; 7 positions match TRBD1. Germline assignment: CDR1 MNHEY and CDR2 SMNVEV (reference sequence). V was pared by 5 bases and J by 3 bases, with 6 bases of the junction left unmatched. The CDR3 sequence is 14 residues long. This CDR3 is CASSPGGGHTEAFF. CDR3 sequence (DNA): TGTGCCAGCAGTCCAGGGGGAGGGCACACTGAAGCTTTCTTT.

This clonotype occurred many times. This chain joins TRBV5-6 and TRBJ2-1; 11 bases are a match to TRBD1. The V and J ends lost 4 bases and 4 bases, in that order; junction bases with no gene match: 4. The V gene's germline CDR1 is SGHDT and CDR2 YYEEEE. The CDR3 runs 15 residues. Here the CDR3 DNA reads TGTGCCAGCAGCCATGGACAGGGGGCATACAATGAGCAGTTCTTC. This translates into CASSHGQGAYNEQFF.

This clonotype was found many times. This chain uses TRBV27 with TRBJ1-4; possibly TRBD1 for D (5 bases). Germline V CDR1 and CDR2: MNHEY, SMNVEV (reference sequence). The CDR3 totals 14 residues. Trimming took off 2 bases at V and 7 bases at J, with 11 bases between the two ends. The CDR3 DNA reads TGTGCCAGCAGTTTAATAGGGACTGGTGAAAAACTGTTTTTT. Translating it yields CASSLIGTGEKLFF.

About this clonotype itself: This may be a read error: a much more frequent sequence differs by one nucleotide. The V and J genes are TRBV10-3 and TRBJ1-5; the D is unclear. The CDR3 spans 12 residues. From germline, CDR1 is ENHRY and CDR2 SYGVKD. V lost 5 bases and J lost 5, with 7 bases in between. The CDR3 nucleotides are TGTGCCATCAGTCAGCCCGATCAGCCCCAGCATTTT. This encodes CAISQPDQPQHF.

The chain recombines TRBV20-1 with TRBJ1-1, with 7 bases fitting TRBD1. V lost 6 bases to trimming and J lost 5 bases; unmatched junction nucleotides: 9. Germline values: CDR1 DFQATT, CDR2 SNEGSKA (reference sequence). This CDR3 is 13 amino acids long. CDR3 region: CSAPNDRETEAFF. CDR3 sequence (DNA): TGCAGTGCCCCTAATGACAGGGAAACTGAAGCTTTCTTT.

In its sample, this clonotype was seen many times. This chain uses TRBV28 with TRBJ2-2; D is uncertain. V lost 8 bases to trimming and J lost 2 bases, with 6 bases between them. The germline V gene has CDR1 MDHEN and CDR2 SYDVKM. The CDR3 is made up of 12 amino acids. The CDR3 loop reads CASGPNTGELFF. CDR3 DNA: TGTGCCAGCGGCCCCAACACCGGGGAGCTGTTTTTT.

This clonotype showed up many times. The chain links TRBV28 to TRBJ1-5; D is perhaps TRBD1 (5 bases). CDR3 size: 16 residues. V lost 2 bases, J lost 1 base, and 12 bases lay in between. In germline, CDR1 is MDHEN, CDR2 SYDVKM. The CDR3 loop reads CASSLGFRDSNQPQHF. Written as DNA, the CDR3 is TGTGCCAGCAGTTTAGGCTTCCGGGACAGCAATCAGCCCCAGCATTTT.

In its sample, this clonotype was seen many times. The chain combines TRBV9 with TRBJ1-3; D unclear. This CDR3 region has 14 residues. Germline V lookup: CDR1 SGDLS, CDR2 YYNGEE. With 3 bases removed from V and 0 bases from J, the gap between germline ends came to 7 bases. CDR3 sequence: CASSAQPSGNTIYF. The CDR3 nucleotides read TGTGCCAGCAGCGCACAGCCCTCTGGAAACACCATATATTTT.

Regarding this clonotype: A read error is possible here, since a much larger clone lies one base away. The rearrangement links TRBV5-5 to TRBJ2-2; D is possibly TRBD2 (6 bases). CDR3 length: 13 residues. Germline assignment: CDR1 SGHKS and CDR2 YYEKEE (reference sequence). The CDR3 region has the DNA TGTGCCAGCCAAAAGGGAGGCACCGGGGAGCTGATTTTT. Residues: CASQKGGTGELIF.

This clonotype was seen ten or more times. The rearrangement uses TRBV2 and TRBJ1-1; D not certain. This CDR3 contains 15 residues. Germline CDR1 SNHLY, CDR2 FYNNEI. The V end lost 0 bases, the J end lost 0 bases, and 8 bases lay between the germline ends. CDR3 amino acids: CASSEAGPLNTEAFF. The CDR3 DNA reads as TGTGCCAGCAGTGAAGCAGGACCCCTGAACACTGAAGCTTTCTTT. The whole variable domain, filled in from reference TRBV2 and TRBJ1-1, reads EPEVTQTPSHQVTQMGQEVILRCVPISNHLYFYWYRQILGQKVEFLVSFYNNEISEKSEIFDDQFSVERPDGSNFTLKIRSTKLEDSAMYFCASSEAGPLNTEAFFGQGTRLTVV.

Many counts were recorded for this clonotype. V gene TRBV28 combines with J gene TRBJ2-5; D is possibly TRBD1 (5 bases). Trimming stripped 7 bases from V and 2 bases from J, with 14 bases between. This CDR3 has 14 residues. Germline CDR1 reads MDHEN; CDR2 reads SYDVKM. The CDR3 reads CASTHLWTQETQYF. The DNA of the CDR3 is TGTGCCAGCACCCACCTCTGGACACAAGAGACCCAGTACTTC.

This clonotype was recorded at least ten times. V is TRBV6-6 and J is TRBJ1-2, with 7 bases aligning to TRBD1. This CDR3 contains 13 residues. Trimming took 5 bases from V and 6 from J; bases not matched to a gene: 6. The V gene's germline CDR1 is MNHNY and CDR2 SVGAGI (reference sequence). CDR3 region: CASSLGQANGYTF. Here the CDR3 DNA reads TGTGCCAGCAGTCTCGGACAGGCGAATGGCTACACCTTC.

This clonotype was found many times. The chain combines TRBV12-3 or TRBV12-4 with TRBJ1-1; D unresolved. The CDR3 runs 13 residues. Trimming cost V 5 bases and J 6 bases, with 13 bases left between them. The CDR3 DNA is TGTGCCAGCAGTACCCGAGGATTTTCTGAAGCTTTCTTT. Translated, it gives CASSTRGFSEAFF.